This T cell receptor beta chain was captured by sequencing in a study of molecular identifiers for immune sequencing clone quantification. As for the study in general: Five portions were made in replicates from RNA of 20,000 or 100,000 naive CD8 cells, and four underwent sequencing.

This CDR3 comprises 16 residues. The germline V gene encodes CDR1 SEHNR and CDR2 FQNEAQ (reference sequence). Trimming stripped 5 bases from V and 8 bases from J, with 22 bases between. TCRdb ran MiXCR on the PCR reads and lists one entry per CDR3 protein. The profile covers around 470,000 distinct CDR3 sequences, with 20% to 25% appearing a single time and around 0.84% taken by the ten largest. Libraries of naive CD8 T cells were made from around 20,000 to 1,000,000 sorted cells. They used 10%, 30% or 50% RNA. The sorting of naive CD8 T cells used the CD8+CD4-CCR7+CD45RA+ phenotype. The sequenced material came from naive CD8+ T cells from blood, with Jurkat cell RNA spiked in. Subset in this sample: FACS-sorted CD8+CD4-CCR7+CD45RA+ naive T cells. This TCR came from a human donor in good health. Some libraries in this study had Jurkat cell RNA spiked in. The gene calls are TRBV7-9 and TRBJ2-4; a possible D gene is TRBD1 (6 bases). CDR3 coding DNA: TGTGCCAGCAGCGCCACGGGACAACCAAACCAGGACATTCAGTACTTC. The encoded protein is CASSATGQPNQDIQYF.